Presented here are 12 T cell receptor beta chains from one specimen sequenced in a study of cytomegalovirus exposure and HLA in healthy donors. The protocol was immunoSEQ multiplex PCR, while the TCRdb copy is restricted to in-frame clones and leaves out a portion. The sample carries under 250,000 clones, more than 75% recorded once. Material: PBMCs. Every receptor here comes from a man aged 18 to 29 in good health and CMV-seropositive.

The V call is TRBV5-6, the J call TRBJ2-7, with TRBD1 matching 10 bases. Looked up from germline, CDR1 is SGHDT and CDR2 is YYEEEE. CDR3 size: 14 residues. Unmatched junction bases numbered 5, after V lost 2 bases and J lost 6 bases. CDR3 in DNA: TGTGCCAGCAGCTTCCGGGACAGGGGACGCGAGCAGTACTTC. It yields the protein CASSFRDRGREQYF.

The chain carries TRBV25-1 and TRBJ1-2; D is perhaps TRBD1 (5 bases). The V gene lost 9 bases and the J gene lost 5 bases, with 28 bases spanning the gap. This CDR3 comprises 17 residues. CDR1 and CDR2 from the germline V gene are MGHDK and SYGVNS. The DNA of the CDR3 is TGTGCCAGTACCCAAAGAACAGGTTGGGGCAAATGGTATGGCTACACCTTC. It codes for CASTQRTGWGKWYGYTF.

CDR3 bases: TGTGCCAGCAGCGTTGTAGAGGTAGGGTCCAACTATGGCTACACCTTC. Amino acid sequence: CASSVVEVGSNYGYTF. The V call is TRBV2, the J call TRBJ1-2; D not certain. This CDR3 has 16 amino acids. The V gene lost 6 bases and the J gene lost 2 bases, with 19 bases spanning the gap. CDR1 SNHLY and CDR2 FYNNEI come from the germline V gene.

This chain uses TRBV30 with TRBJ2-7; the D gene is possibly TRBD1 (6 bases). Germline-derived CDR1 and CDR2 are GTSNPN and SVGIG (reference sequence). The CDR3 is 12 residues long. V dropped 1 base and J dropped 5 bases, with 9 bases sitting between them. The chain's CDR3 is CAWSGQAHEQYF. DNA of the CDR3: TGTGCCTGGAGTGGACAGGCCCACGAGCAGTACTTC. The entire variable domain, with the rest obtained from reference TRBV30 and TRBJ2-7, is as follows: SQTIHQWPATLVQPVGSPLSLECTVEGTSNPNLYWYRQAAGRGLQLLFYSVGIGQISSEVPQNLSASRPQDRQFILSSKKLLLSDSGFYLCAWSGQAHEQYFGPGTRLTVT.

The chain joins TRBV28 to TRBJ2-1, with 9 bases that match TRBD1. Germline-derived CDR1 and CDR2 are MDHEN and SYDVKM. The V and J ends lost 8 bases and 9 bases, in that order; junction bases with no gene match: 14. The CDR3 has 15 amino acids. The DNA of the CDR3 is TGTGCCAGCCAGTCCCGGGACAGGGTAGGTGGTGAGCAGTTCTTC. Amino acids: CASQSRDRVGGEQFF.

V usage is TRBV7-6 and J usage is TRBJ1-1; D gene uncertain. The CDR3 sequence is 13 residues long. Germline-derived CDR1 and CDR2 are SGHVS and FNYEAQ. V lost 2 bases, J lost 1 base, and 5 bases lay in between. CDR3 protein: CASSLRENTEAFF. The CDR3 nucleotides read TGTGCCAGCAGCTTAAGGGAGAACACTGAAGCTTTCTTT.

This clone was counted once. The chain combines TRBV11-2 with TRBJ1-1; 7 bases fit TRBD1. Germline lookup yields CDR1 SGHAT and CDR2 FQNNGV. Unmatched junction bases numbered 3, after V lost 5 bases and J lost 0 bases. The CDR3 contains 14 residues. The DNA for the CDR3 is TGTGCCAGCAGCCGGGACAGAGTGAACACTGAAGCTTTCTTT. It yields the protein CASSRDRVNTEAFF.

The rearrangement links TRBV2 to TRBJ1-1, with D possibly TRBD1 on 6 matching bases. Germline CDR1 reads SNHLY; CDR2 reads FYNNEI. V lost 6 bases and J 8 bases, leaving 16 bases between the germline ends. This CDR3 has 13 residues. This CDR3 reads CASSTGLGREAFF. CDR3 sequence (DNA): TGTGCCAGCAGCACAGGGTTGGGTAGAGAAGCTTTCTTT.

The rearrangement joins TRBV2 to TRBJ2-2, with TRBD1 as a possible D gene (6 bases). Trimming took 8 bases from V and 3 from J, leaving 10 bases between them. The germline gives CDR1 SNHLY, CDR2 FYNNEI. This CDR3 region has 13 residues. CDR3 sequence: CASEQGHTGELFF. The CDR3 nucleotides read TGTGCCAGCGAACAGGGACACACCGGGGAGCTGTTTTTT.

This clone was observed once. The gene calls are TRBV6-1 and TRBJ2-1; D call uncertain. Germline lookup yields CDR1 MNHNS and CDR2 SASEGT. This CDR3 has 15 amino acids. Trimming pared 0 bases from V and 4 bases from J, leaving 10 bases between. CDR3 sequence: CASSEASSDYNEQFF. The CDR3 nucleotides read TGTGCCAGCAGTGAAGCATCGTCAGATTACAATGAGCAGTTCTTC.

The genes are TRBV7-6 and TRBJ2-1; D is uncertain. V was shortened by 5 bases and J by 4 bases, with 15 bases between the two germline ends. Germline-derived CDR1 and CDR2 are SGHVS and FNYEAQ. The CDR3 has 15 residues. CDR3: CASSPQVDGYNEQFF. The DNA of the CDR3 is TGTGCCAGCAGCCCCCAAGTGGACGGATACAATGAGCAGTTCTTC.

This chain joins TRBV5-4 and TRBJ2-5; TRBD2 aligns across 8 bases. Germline V gene data show CDR1 as SGHNT and CDR2 as YYREEE (reference sequence). The CDR3 covers 15 residues. The trim removed 5 bases at V and 5 bases at J, leaving 11 bases unmatched. The CDR3 protein is CASSQTGGLYETQYF. CDR3 DNA: TGTGCCAGCAGTCAGACGGGAGGGCTGTATGAGACCCAGTACTTC.